This T cell receptor beta chain stems from a study of OX40 agonist ivuxolimab in advanced cancers. Study-level background: Patients were treated with ivuxolimab, an agonistic anti-OX40 (CD134) antibody. Findings of the study overall: Among the lowest levels of clonal expansion were found in partial responders at 0.1-3.0 mg/kg. Averaging showed that CD8+ T cells had more expanded clones than CD4+ did.

Produced via immunoSEQ multiplex PCR; TCRdb's table is partial and in-frame only. The table records fewer than 75,000 clones, 88% of them present only once. A note on this clone: Antigen unknown.

Germline assignment: CDR1 LNHDA and CDR2 SQIVND (reference sequence). The CDR3 has 16 residues. Trimming removed 6 bases from V and 4 bases from J, with 21 bases in between. This TCR was sampled from an adult with an advanced solid tumor such as melanoma, head and neck, liver or kidney cancer. The V call is TRBV19, the J call TRBJ1-2; TRBD1 might be the D (5 bases). The source material was CD4+ or CD8+ T cells sorted from blood, sampled in a trial of the OX40 agonist ivuxolimab. CDR3 coding DNA: TGTGCCAGTAGCCCTATTGGCCGTAGGGGACTCTATGGCTACACCTTC. Translating gives CASSPIGRRGLYGYTF. The full variable domain, rest sourced from reference TRBV19 and TRBJ1-2, is DGGITQSPKYLFRKEGQNVTLSCEQNLNHDAMYWYRQDPGQGLRLIYYSQIVNDFQKGDIAEGYSVSREKKESFPLTVTSAQKNPTAFYLCASSPIGRRGLYGYTFGSGTRLTVV.